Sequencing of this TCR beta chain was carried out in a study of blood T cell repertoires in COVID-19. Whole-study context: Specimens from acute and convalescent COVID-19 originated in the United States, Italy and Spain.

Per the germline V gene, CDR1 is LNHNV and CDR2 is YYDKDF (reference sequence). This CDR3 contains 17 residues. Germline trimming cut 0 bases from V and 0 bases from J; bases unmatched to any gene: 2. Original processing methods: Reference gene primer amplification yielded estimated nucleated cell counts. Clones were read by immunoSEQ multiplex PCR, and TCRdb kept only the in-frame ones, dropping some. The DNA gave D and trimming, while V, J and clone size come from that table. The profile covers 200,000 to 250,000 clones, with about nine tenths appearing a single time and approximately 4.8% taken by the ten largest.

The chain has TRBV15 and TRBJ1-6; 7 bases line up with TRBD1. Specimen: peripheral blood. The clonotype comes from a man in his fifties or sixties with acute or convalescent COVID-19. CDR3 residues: CATSRDRGRSYNSPLHF. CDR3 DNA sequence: TGTGCCACCAGCAGAGATAGGGGGCGCTCCTATAATTCACCCCTCCACTTT. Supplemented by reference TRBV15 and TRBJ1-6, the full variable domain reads DAMVIQNPRYQVTQFGKPVTLSCSQTLNHNVMYWYQQKSSQAPKLLFHYYDKDFNNEADTPDNFQSRRPNTSFCFLDIRSPGLGDTAMYLCATSRDRGRSYNSPLHFGNGTRLTVT.